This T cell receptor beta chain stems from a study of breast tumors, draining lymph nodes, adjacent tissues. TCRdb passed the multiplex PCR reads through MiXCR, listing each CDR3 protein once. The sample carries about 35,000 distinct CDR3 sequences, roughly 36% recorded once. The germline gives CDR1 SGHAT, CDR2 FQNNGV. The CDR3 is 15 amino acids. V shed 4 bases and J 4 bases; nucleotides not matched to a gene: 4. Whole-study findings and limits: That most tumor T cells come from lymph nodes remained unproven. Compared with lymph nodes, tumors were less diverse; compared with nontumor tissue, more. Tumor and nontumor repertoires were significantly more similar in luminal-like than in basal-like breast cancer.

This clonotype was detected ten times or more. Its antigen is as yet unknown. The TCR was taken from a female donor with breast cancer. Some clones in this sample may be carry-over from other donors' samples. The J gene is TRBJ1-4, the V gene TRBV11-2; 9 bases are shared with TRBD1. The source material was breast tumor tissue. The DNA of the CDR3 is TGTGCCAGCAGCTCGGGGGACAGGGATAATGAAAAACTGTTTTTT. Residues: CASSSGDRDNEKLFF.